Shown below are 23 T cell receptor beta chains from a single sample sequenced in a study of T-cell reconstitution after alpha-beta-depleted transplantation in children. Preparation of the TCRbeta library used unique molecular identifiers. A single record per CDR3 protein comes from TCRdb applying MiXCR to the PCR reads. The repertoire holds more than 250,000 distinct CDR3 sequences, with nearly 10% as singletons. The sample here was PBMCs from the stem cell graft donor, taken from the stem cell graft. These receptors were collected from a human donor who donated a stem cell graft to a child with SCID.

The sample holds a few counts of this clonotype. The chain joins TRBV20-1 to TRBJ1-5; TRBD1 agrees at 12 bases. The CDR3 loop spans 15 amino acids. Trimming removed 4 bases from V and 4 bases from J; junction bases left unmatched: 5. CDR1 is DFQATT and CDR2 is SNEGSKA in the germline V gene (reference sequence). Here the CDR3 reads CSATGTGGGNQPQHF. The CDR3 nucleotides read TGCAGTGCTACCGGGACAGGGGGCGGGAATCAGCCCCAGCATTTT.

This clonotype turned up a few times. This chain joins TRBV29-1 and TRBJ2-2; TRBD1 is a possible D gene (6 bases). Per germline, CDR1 SQVTM and CDR2 ANQGSEA. The length of the CDR3 is 18 residues. Deletions cut 1 base from V and 0 bases from J, with 18 bases between. This CDR3 is CSVEARGRHPPNTGELFF. Written as DNA, the CDR3 is TGCAGCGTTGAAGCCAGGGGCCGACACCCTCCGAACACCGGGGAGCTGTTTTTT.

This clonotype has ten or more counts. This chain links TRBV12-3 or TRBV12-4 with TRBJ2-6, with no clear D. The V gene lost 1 base and the J gene lost 0 bases, with 10 bases spanning the gap. This CDR3 has 17 residues. This chain's CDR3 is CASSLDRPSSGANVLTF. CDR3 sequence (DNA): TGTGCCAGCAGTTTAGATCGCCCGTCCTCTGGGGCCAACGTCCTGACTTTC.

This clonotype was recorded many times. This rearrangement joins TRBV3-1 to TRBJ2-3, with 10 nucleotides matching TRBD1. After removal of 4 bases from V and 5 bases from J, the junction contained 3 bases not matched to a gene. The CDR3 runs to 14 residues. CDR1 is LGHDT and CDR2 is YNNKEL in the germline V gene (reference sequence). The CDR3 nucleotides read TGTGCCAGCAGCCCGACAGGGGGCGAAGATACGCAGTATTTT. The encoded protein is CASSPTGGEDTQYF.

In nucleotides, the CDR3 is TGCAGCGTATACAGGGGAGGGGTGAACACTGAAGCTTTCTTT. Translation gives CSVYRGGVNTEAFF. V gene TRBV29-1 combines with J gene TRBJ1-1; the match to TRBD1 covers 7 bases. V was pared by 6 bases and J by 0 bases, with 7 bases of the junction left unmatched. The length of the CDR3 is 14 residues. In germline, CDR1 is SQVTM, CDR2 ANQGSEA.

In DNA form, the CDR3 reads TGTGCCAGCAGTTCATTAGACACGCGCACAGATACGCAGTATTTT. It specifies CASSSLDTRTDTQYF. The rearrangement uses TRBV12-3 or TRBV12-4 and TRBJ2-3; no definite D call. Trimming removed 4 bases from V and 1 base from J, with 12 bases in between. The length of the CDR3 is 15 residues.

This clonotype appeared many times. The chain links TRBV29-1 to TRBJ2-5; D is ambiguous. The CDR3 runs to 11 residues. V was pared by 0 bases and J by 7 bases, with 6 bases between. The germline CDR1 and CDR2 sequences are SQVTM and ANQGSEA. CDR3 DNA sequence: TGCAGCGTTGAAGATGTTCCGACCCAGTACTTC. It specifies CSVEDVPTQYF.

This chain uses TRBV19 with TRBJ2-2; tentatively, D is TRBD1 (6 bases). This CDR3 comprises 16 residues. Trimming took off 4 bases at V and 4 bases at J, with 16 bases between the two ends. Germline V gene data show CDR1 as LNHDA and CDR2 as SQIVND (reference sequence). The CDR3 protein is CASSTPTGRGTGELFF. CDR3 sequence (DNA): TGTGCCAGTAGTACCCCGACAGGAAGAGGCACCGGGGAGCTGTTTTTT.

The gene calls are TRBV12-3 or TRBV12-4 and TRBJ1-2, with TRBD1 matching over 8 bases. Trimming removed 2 bases from V and 7 bases from J; junction bases left unmatched: 3. The CDR3 has 13 amino acids. CDR3 amino acids: CASSLRTGTGYTF. The DNA of the CDR3 is TGTGCCAGCAGTTTACGGACAGGGACTGGCTACACCTTC.

The chain carries TRBV11-2 and TRBJ1-4, with a tentative D call TRBD1 (6 bases). The germline gives CDR1 SGHAT, CDR2 FQNNGV. This CDR3 is built from 15 residues. Trimming took 5 bases from V and 5 from J, leaving 15 bases between them. CDR3 region: CASSPLGGGNEKLFF. The DNA of the CDR3 is TGTGCCAGCAGCCCCCTAGGGGGAGGGAATGAAAAACTGTTTTTT.

In this sample, this clonotype turned up many times. CDR3 DNA sequence: TGTGCCAGCAGTCCCCCCCCGGCGTGGGAGCTGTTTTTT. Translated, it gives CASSPPPAWELFF. The chain employs TRBV28 and TRBJ2-2; D gene ambiguous. Germline CDR1 and CDR2: MDHEN and SYDVKM. The germline V and J ends were trimmed by 5 bases and 9 bases, with 13 bases remaining between them. The CDR3 spans 13 residues.

The rearrangement joins TRBV19 to TRBJ2-7, with D possibly TRBD1 on 6 matching bases. The CDR3 has 15 amino acids. Trimming took off 7 bases at V and 2 bases at J, with 18 bases between the two ends. The germline gives CDR1 LNHDA, CDR2 SQIVND (reference sequence). In nucleotides, the CDR3 is TGTGCCAGTATGAGTCAGGGGAACCTCCCCTACGAGCAGTACTTC. This gives the protein CASMSQGNLPYEQYF.

This clonotype was seen more than once but under ten times. Written as DNA, the CDR3 is TGTGCCAGCAGCCGCACCGCCGCAGGGCGGGGGGCAGATACGCAGTATTTT. Translating gives CASSRTAAGRGADTQYF. The rearrangement links TRBV12-3 or TRBV12-4 to TRBJ2-3, with 8 bases fitting TRBD2. There are 17 residues in the CDR3. With 6 bases clipped from V and 4 bases from J, the junction kept 15 bases outside the gene matches.

This clonotype was recorded a few times. The CDR3 nucleotides are TGTGCCAGCAGCTTATACCACCCGGGACTAGCGGGGGGGCGGAACACCGGGGAGCTGTTTTTT. The encoded protein is CASSLYHPGLAGGRNTGELFF. V is TRBV11-2 and J is TRBJ2-2; 16 bases align to TRBD2. CDR1 SGHAT and CDR2 FQNNGV come from the germline V gene. This CDR3 is 21 amino acids long. V gave up 2 bases and J gave up 1 base; unmatched junction bases: 10. The whole variable domain, remainder taken from reference TRBV11-2 and TRBJ2-2, is EAGVAQSPRYKIIEKRQSVAFWCNPISGHATLYWYQQILGQGPKLLIQFQNNGVVDDSQLPKDRFSAERLKGVDSTLKIQPAKLEDSAVYLCASSLYHPGLAGGRNTGELFFGEGSRLTVL.

J is TRBJ2-3 and V is TRBV19, with 10 bases fitting TRBD2. The germline CDR1 and CDR2 sequences are LNHDA and SQIVND (reference sequence). The CDR3 covers 15 residues. Trimming took 5 bases from V and 6 from J; bases not matched to a gene: 8. This CDR3 is CASSGRLAGDDTQYF. As DNA, the CDR3 is TGTGCCAGTAGTGGAAGGCTAGCGGGGGACGATACGCAGTATTTT.

The rearrangement links TRBV10-3 to TRBJ2-5; the D gene is possibly TRBD2 (6 bases). The length of the CDR3 is 16 residues. Deletions cut 6 bases from V and 1 base from J, with 18 bases between. Looked up from germline, CDR1 is ENHRY and CDR2 is SYGVKD. DNA of the CDR3: TGTGCCATCAGCCCAACCGGGACTCAAACCCAAGAGACCCAGTACTTC. This translates into CAISPTGTQTQETQYF.

This clonotype was picked up a small number of times. This chain connects TRBV12-3 or TRBV12-4 to TRBJ2-7; D gene unclear. V gave up 3 bases and J gave up 4 bases, with 7 bases separating them. The CDR3 runs 12 residues. Here the CDR3 DNA reads TGTGCCAGCAGTTTTACCCGTTACGAGCAGTACTTC. Its protein product is CASSFTRYEQYF.

Only a few counts were recorded for this clonotype. The chain is built from TRBV29-1 and TRBJ1-1; weak D call: TRBD1 (6 bases). Trimming left V 7 bases short and J 1 base short, with 10 bases between. The CDR3 loop spans 12 amino acids. Germline V CDR1 and CDR2: SQVTM, ANQGSEA. CDR3 protein: CSAEGGNTEAFF. The DNA for the CDR3 is TGCAGCGCCGAGGGGGGGAACACTGAAGCTTTCTTT.

This clonotype was found many times. V gene TRBV12-3 or TRBV12-4 combines with J gene TRBJ1-5, with no clear D. The germline V and J ends were trimmed by 3 bases and 5 bases, with 11 bases remaining between them. CDR3 length: 14 residues. CDR3 DNA sequence: TGTGCCAGCAGTTTCTGGGCAGCTGATCAGCCCCAGCATTTT. Its translation: CASSFWAADQPQHF.

In this sample, this clonotype turned up a few times. DNA for the CDR3: TGCGCCAGCCTAACCGGGACAGGGCATCCCAGCTCCTACAATGAGCAGTTCTTC. It encodes CASLTGTGHPSSYNEQFF. The J gene is TRBJ2-1, the V gene TRBV5-1, with 9 bases lining up with TRBD1. The V gene end was trimmed by 7 bases and the J gene end by 0 bases; junction bases not matched to a gene: 14. The length of the CDR3 is 18 residues. Germline CDR1 and CDR2: SGHRS and YFSETQ.

This clonotype was picked up a small number of times. The genes are TRBV6-2 or TRBV6-3 and TRBJ2-1, with TRBD2 identical over 10 bases. CDR1 is MNHEY, CDR2 SVGEGT, per germline. The CDR3 is 14 amino acids. V shed 6 bases, J shed 5 bases, and the junction held 4 bases outside the gene matches. The CDR3 sequence is CASRLAGIDNEQFF. CDR3 in DNA: TGTGCCAGCAGACTAGCGGGGATAGACAATGAGCAGTTCTTC.

The chain employs TRBV19 and TRBJ2-1, with a weak D call TRBD1 (5 bases). From germline, CDR1 is LNHDA and CDR2 SQIVND (reference sequence). The CDR3 length is 13 residues. V was clipped by 6 bases and J by 6 bases, with 12 bases between them. For the CDR3, the DNA is TGTGCCAGTAGCGACAGTGTCGGCAATGAGCAGTTCTTC. Protein product: CASSDSVGNEQFF.

The chain employs TRBV10-3 and TRBJ2-3; D is undetermined. The CDR3 runs 13 residues. Germline CDR1 and CDR2: ENHRY and SYGVKD. Trimming removed 3 bases at V and 0 bases at J, with 4 bases between. DNA of the CDR3: TGTGCCATCAGTGACCCTAGCACAGATACGCAGTATTTT. This codes for CAISDPSTDTQYF.